This T cell receptor (beta chain) was observed in a study of CD8+CD57+ T cells in acquired aplastic anemia. Patients sequenced had flow cytometry evidence of CD8+CD57+ cell expansion. V dropped 0 bases and J dropped 1 base, with 20 bases sitting between them. Germline V gene data show CDR1 as SEHNR and CDR2 as FQNEAQ (reference sequence). The CDR3 loop spans 19 amino acids. Template material for TCR beta VDJ and CDR3 profiling consisted of genomic DNA. TCRdb reprocessed the reads with MiXCR, giving one entry per CDR3 protein. Of 260,000 or so distinct CDR3 sequences listed, around 82% were seen once; the top ten hold over 35%.

The receptor's source is a human donor with aplastic anemia. V gene TRBV7-9 combines with J gene TRBJ2-3, with D maybe TRBD2 (6 bases). Sequenced material: sorted CD4+, CD8+, or CD8+CD57+ T cells (not recorded which) from PBMCs. In DNA form, the CDR3 reads TGTGCCAGCAGCTTAGCGCGGACCTGCGGGACGGGGGGCACAGATACGCAGTATTTT. Translated: CASSLARTCGTGGTDTQYF.